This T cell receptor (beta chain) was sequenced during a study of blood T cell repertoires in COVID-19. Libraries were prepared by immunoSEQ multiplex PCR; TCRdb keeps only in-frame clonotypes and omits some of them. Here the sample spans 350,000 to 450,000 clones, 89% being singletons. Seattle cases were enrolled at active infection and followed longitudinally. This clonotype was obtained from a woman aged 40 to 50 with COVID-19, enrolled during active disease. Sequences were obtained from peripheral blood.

Here the CDR3 DNA reads TGTGCCAGCAGCTTAGTAGCGGGGGGGACTTGGGTAGGGGAGCAGTTCTTC. Its protein is CASSLVAGGTWVGEQFF. The V gene is TRBV7-8, the J gene TRBJ2-1; 11 bases are a match to TRBD2. The V gene's germline CDR1 is SGHVS and CDR2 FQNEAQ. The CDR3 runs to 17 residues. The junction had 12 bases not matched to a gene; V was cut back by 1 base and J by 10 bases.